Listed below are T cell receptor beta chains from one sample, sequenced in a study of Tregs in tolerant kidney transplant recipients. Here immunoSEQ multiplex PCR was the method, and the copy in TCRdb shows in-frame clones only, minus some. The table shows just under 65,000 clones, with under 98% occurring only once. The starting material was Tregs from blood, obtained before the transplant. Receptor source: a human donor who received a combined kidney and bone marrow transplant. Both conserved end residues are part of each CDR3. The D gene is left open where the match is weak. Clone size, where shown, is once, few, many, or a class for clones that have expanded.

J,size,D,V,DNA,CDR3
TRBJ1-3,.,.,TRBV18,TGTGCCAGCTCACCAGCACAGGTGAACTCTGGAAACACCATATATTTT,CASSPAQVNSGNTIYF
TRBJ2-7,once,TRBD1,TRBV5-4,TGTGCCAGCAGCTTAGGACAGGGGTCCTACGAGCAGTACTTC,CASSLGQGSYEQYF
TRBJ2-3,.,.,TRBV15,TGTGCCACCAGCAGCCTAGTCTCGGATACGCAGTATTTT,CATSSLVSDTQYF
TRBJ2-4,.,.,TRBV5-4,TGTGCCAGCAGCTTGCGGGGGGCCAAAAACATTCAGTACTTC,CASSLRGAKNIQYF
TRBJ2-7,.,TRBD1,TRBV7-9,TGTGCCAGCAGCCCAGGGGGCAGCTACGAGCAGTACTTC,CASSPGGSYEQYF
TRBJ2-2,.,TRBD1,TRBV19,TGTGCCAGTAGTATAAGGGCCTCCGGACAGGGTATCTCCGGGGAGCTGTTTTTT,CASSIRASGQGISGELFF
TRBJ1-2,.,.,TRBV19,TGTGCCAGTAGTCCAGCTAACTATGGCTACACCTTC,CASSPANYGYTF
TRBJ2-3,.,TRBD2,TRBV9,TGTGCCAGCAGCGGGAGAGCGGGAGCAACAGATACGCAGTATTTT,CASSGRAGATDTQYF
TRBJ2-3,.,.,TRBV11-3,TGTGCCAGCAGCAAACCGATCCTAGGGGCGCAGTATTTT,CASSKPILGAQYF
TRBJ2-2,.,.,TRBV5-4,TGTGCCAGCAGCTTGGGGGCGGGGTGGAGCACCGGGGAGCTGTTTTTT,CASSLGAGWSTGELFF
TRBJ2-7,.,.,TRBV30,TGTGCCTGGAGCGCAGGGTTCTACGAGCAGTACTTC,CAWSAGFYEQYF
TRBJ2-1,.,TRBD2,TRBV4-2,TGTGCCAGCAGCCAAGTTTCGATTCTAGCGGGGGAATACAATGAGCAGTTCTTC,CASSQVSILAGEYNEQFF
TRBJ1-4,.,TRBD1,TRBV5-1,TGCGCCAGCAGCCCGGGACAGGGGGCTTTAGCAACTAATGAAAAACTGTTTTTT,CASSPGQGALATNEKLFF
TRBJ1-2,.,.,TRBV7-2,TGTGCCAGCAGCTTAGTGTTGGGGGGGGGCTACACCTTC,CASSLVLGGGYTF
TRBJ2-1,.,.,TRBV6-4,TGTGCCAGCAGTCCGGGGTTCAGCTTTTATTACAATGAGCAGTTCTTC,CASSPGFSFYYNEQFF
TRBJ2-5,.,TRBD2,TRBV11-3,TGTGCCAGCAGCTTAGGGCTAGCGGGGACTGGGGGGACCCAGTACTTC,CASSLGLAGTGGTQYF
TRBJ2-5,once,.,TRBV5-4,TGTGCCAGCAGTAAAATTGGCAATCAAGAGACCCAGTACTTC,CASSKIGNQETQYF
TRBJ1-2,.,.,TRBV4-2,TGTGCCAGCAGCCACAACAGGGATCGCTACACCTTC,CASSHNRDRYTF
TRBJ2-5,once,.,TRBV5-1,TGCGCCAGCAGGGAGGGGCCCTGGCCAGAGACCCAGTACTTC,CASREGPWPETQYF
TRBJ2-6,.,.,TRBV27,TGTGCCAGCAGTTCACAGGATTCGGGTGTAGCTGGGGCCAACGTCCTGACTTTC,CASSSQDSGVAGANVLTF
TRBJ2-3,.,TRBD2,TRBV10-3,TGTGCCACCGCTAGCGGGGGCACAGATACGCAGTATTTT,CATASGGTDTQYF
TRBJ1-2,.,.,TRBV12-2,TGTGCAAGTCGCTTTTCCCCGACTGTTTATGGCTACACCTTC,CASRFSPTVYGYTF
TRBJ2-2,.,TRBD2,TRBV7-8,TGTGCCAGCAGCTTCTTTTCCCTAGCGGCATATGGGGGGAACACCGGGGAGCTGTTTTTT,CASSFFSLAAYGGNTGELFF
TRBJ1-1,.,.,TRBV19,TGTGCCACCACCGCAGGGGCAGGTGGGCAGAAAGCTTTCTTT,CATTAGAGGQKAFF
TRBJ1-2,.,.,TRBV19,TGTGCCAGTAGTATCTCCCAGGTTAGGGGCTACACCTTC,CASSISQVRGYTF
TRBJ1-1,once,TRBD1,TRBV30,TGTGCCTGGAGTGGGAGGCGTAGGGACAGTGAAGCTTTCTTT,CAWSGRRRDSEAFF
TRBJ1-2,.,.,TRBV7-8,TGTGCCAGCAGCTTATCCTCCGGGCTTGGGGCGTCTAGAGGCTACACCTTC,CASSLSSGLGASRGYTF
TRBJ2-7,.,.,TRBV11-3,TGTGCCAGCAGCTTCTACCCAAACTACGAGCAGTACTTC,CASSFYPNYEQYF
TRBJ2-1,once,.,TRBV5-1,TGCGCCAGCGGGGGGAATGAGCAGTTCTTC,CASGGNEQFF
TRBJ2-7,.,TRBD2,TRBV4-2,TGTGCCAGCAGCCAAGGCGCTGGACTAGCGGGGGCTGGCGAGCAGTACTTC,CASSQGAGLAGAGEQYF
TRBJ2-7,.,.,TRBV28,TGTGCCAGCAGTTTCTTGCTAGCGACCTACGAGCAGTACTTC,CASSFLLATYEQYF
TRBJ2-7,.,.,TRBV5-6,TGTGCCAGCAGCTTGGCTTATTCCGAGCAGTACTTC,CASSLAYSEQYF
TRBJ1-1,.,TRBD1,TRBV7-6,TGTGCCAGCAGCCGAGGGACAGCACGTGAAGCTTTCTTT,CASSRGTAREAFF
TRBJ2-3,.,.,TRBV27,TGTGCCAGCAGTCTACCTCTTCGCACAGATACGCAGTATTTT,CASSLPLRTDTQYF
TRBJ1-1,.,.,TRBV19,TGTGCCAGTAGCTTTACAGGGAGGGCTGAAGCTTTCTTT,CASSFTGRAEAFF
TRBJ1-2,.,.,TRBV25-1,TGTGCCAGCAGTCTCCACTCCTCGGGCTATGGCTACACCTTC,CASSLHSSGYGYTF
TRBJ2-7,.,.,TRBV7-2,TGTGCCAGCAGCAAAGGACAAGCGTACGAGCAGTACTTC,CASSKGQAYEQYF
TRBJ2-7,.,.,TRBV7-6,TGTGCCAGCAGCTCGCAGGGAAGGGGCGAGCAGTACTTC,CASSSQGRGEQYF
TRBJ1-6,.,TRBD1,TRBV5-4,TGTGCCAGCAGCTTGAACAGGGGAGAGTCACCCCTCCACTTT,CASSLNRGESPLHF
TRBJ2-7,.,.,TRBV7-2,TGTGCCAGCAGCTTAGTTTTCGGCGAGCAGTACTTC,CASSLVFGEQYF
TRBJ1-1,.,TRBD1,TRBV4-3,TGCGCCAGCAGCTCCCGGGACAGGGAGAACACTGAAGCTTTCTTT,CASSSRDRENTEAFF
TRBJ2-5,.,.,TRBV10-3,TGTGCCATCAGTGAGATGTGGCAGACCCAGTACTTC,CAISEMWQTQYF
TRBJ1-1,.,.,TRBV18,TGTGCCAGCTCATCCCGGACTGCAAACACTGAAGCTTTCTTT,CASSSRTANTEAFF
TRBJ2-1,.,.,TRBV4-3,TGCGCCAGCAGCCAAGACCCGATTACTGCGGGGGCTTACAATGAGCAGTTCTTC,CASSQDPITAGAYNEQFF
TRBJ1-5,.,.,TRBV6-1,TGTGCCAGCACGAGGGTCGGAAATCAGCCCCAGCATTTT,CASTRVGNQPQHF
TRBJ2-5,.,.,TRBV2,TGTGCCAGCAGGTGGACAGTGGGTGAGCAGTACTTC,CASRWTVGEQYF